A selection of T cell receptor beta chains follows, all from one sample in a study of CD8 T cells in Susac syndrome. TCRdb redid the calling of the immunoSEQ multiplex PCR reads with MiXCR, one entry per CDR3 protein. The repertoire holds about 240,000 distinct CDR3 sequences, with 90% to 96% as singletons. The sample consisted of CD4+ T cells from PBMCs. The receptors were sampled from a human donor with Susac syndrome. Both conserved end residues are part of each CDR3. Fields, in order: D gene, clone size, V gene, J gene, CDR3 DNA, CDR3 protein. A D gene is named only where the DNA matches it firmly. Clone size is not always given. Where it is, it says once, few, many or a class for expanded clones.

>TRBD1|once|TRBV11-2|TRBJ2-4
TGTGCCAGCAGCCCCCGGGGACAGGCGGAAAACATTCAGTACTTC
CASSPRGQAENIQYF
>.|.|TRBV20-1|TRBJ1-5
TGCAGTGCTAGAAGCGCGGGGTATAGCAATCAGCCCCAGCATTTT
CSARSAGYSNQPQHF
>.|.|TRBV28|TRBJ1-3
TGTGCCAGCAGTTTACAGCGCTCTGGAAACACCATATATTTT
CASSLQRSGNTIYF
>.|.|TRBV3-1|TRBJ1-2
TGTGCCAGCAGCTTATTTGACAGGAACTATGGCTACACCTTC
CASSLFDRNYGYTF
>.|.|TRBV6-2/TRBV6-3|TRBJ2-7
TGTGCCAGCTCCCGCCCCGTTGGACCCTACGAGCAGTACTTC
CASSRPVGPYEQYF
>.|.|TRBV7-9|TRBJ1-1
TGTGCCAGCAGCTTAGTTGAGCGAGCCCCATTT
CASSLVERAPF
>.|.|TRBV29-1|TRBJ2-7
TGCAGCGTTGCCAGCGACATAACCTACGAGCAGTACTTC
CSVASDITYEQYF
>.|once|TRBV6-5|TRBJ1-2
TGTGCCAGCTATGCACTTGGCTACACCTTC
CASYALGYTF
>.|once|TRBV2|TRBJ1-1
TGTGCCAGCAGTGCGGGGGCTTTGAACACTGAAGCTTTCTTT
CASSAGALNTEAFF
>TRBD1|.|TRBV12-3/TRBV12-4|TRBJ1-5
TGTGCCAGCAGTTTAGGGACAGGCCTCAAGTCCCAGCATTTT
CASSLGTGLKSQHF
>.|.|TRBV9|TRBJ1-2
TGTGCCAGCAGCGTAGTGGCGGGGTCCTATGGCTACACCTTC
CASSVVAGSYGYTF
>.|once|TRBV5-4|TRBJ1-2
TGTGCCAGCAGCCTAAGGGTGGGCTATGGCTACACCTTC
CASSLRVGYGYTF
>.|.|TRBV20-1|TRBJ2-1
TGCAGTGCTAGGGCTAGCATCCGAAATGAGCAGTTCTTC
CSARASIRNEQFF
>.|once|TRBV27|TRBJ2-4
TGTGCCAGCAGGCCTGCAGGGATCAAAAACATTCAGTACTTC
CASRPAGIKNIQYF
>.|.|TRBV14|TRBJ1-1
TGTGCCAGCAGCCAAGAATCGTGGCAGGTGGGTCGCGCTTTCTTT
CASSQESWQVGRAFF
>TRBD2|.|TRBV4-2|TRBJ2-2
TGTGCCAGCAGCCTAAGTCCGGGAGGGAACACCGGGGAGCTGTTTTTT
CASSLSPGGNTGELFF
>.|.|TRBV28|TRBJ2-5
TGTGCCAGCAGTTTAGCCCCCCGGGCTAGTTTGGAGACCCAGTACTTC
CASSLAPRASLETQYF
>TRBD1|.|TRBV18|TRBJ1-2
TGTGCCAGCTCACCGAGCTTTGTGACAGGGGACATTAACTATGGCTACACCTTC
CASSPSFVTGDINYGYTF
>.|.|TRBV7-2|TRBJ1-1
TGTGCCAGCAGCCCCCACATGAACACTGAAGCTTTCTTT
CASSPHMNTEAFF
>.|.|TRBV2|TRBJ1-1
TGTGCCAGCATAGAGAATGCTGAAGCTTTCTTT
CASIENAEAFF
>.|.|TRBV30|TRBJ1-1
TGTGCCTGTAGCCCGGGTACCCTCAACACTGAAGCTTTCTTT
CACSPGTLNTEAFF
>TRBD2|.|TRBV4-1|TRBJ2-3
TGCGCCAGCAGCGGAACGGGAGGGGCAGATACGCAGTATTTT
CASSGTGGADTQYF
>TRBD1|.|TRBV29-1|TRBJ2-1
TGCAGCGTTGAATGGGTGCGACCAGGGACAGGGGGCCGATTC
CSVEWVRPGTGGRF
>TRBD2|once|TRBV13|TRBJ2-7
TGTGCCAGCAGCCCACGATCGGGACTAGTGCCCTACGAGCAGTACTTC
CASSPRSGLVPYEQYF
>TRBD1|once|TRBV29-1|TRBJ2-7
TGCAGCGTAGGACAGGACTCCTACGAGCAGTACTTC
CSVGQDSYEQYF
>TRBD2|once|TRBV4-1|TRBJ2-2
TGCGCCAGCAGCCAATTGGGAACTAGCGGGTTCTACACCGGGGAGCTGTTTTTT
CASSQLGTSGFYTGELFF
>.|.|TRBV15|TRBJ2-3
TGTGCCACCGCTCGGACTCTCCCCACTACGCAGTATTTT
CATARTLPTTQYF
>.|.|TRBV20-1|TRBJ1-2
TGCAGGGGCGGGACGGGCGTCGGGTTCACCTTC
CRGGTGVGFTF
>.|.|TRBV29-1|TRBJ1-1
TGCAGCGTTGGGCGGACGGGCATGAACACTGAAGCTTTCTTT
CSVGRTGMNTEAFF
>.|.|TRBV29-1|TRBJ1-4
TGCAGCGTTGGGATAGGGGGGCATGAAAAACTGTTTTTT
CSVGIGGHEKLFF
>.|.|TRBV3-1|TRBJ2-5
TGTGCCAGCAGCCAAGTTAGTGGCCGAGGGGAGACCCAGTACTTC
CASSQVSGRGETQYF
>.|.|TRBV7-3|TRBJ2-3
TGTGCCAGCAGCTTCGGACAAAGCACAGATACGCAGTATTTT
CASSFGQSTDTQYF
>.|.|TRBV29-1|TRBJ1-1
TGCAGCGTTGATGCAGGGACGAACACTGAAGCTTTCTTT
CSVDAGTNTEAFF
>.|.|TRBV7-7|TRBJ2-1
TGTGCTAGCAGCTTGGACAGATCAATGGAGCAGTTCTTC
CASSLDRSMEQFF
>TRBD2|.|TRBV30|TRBJ2-7
TGTGCCTGGAGTGTTGGGAGGGACGAGCAGTACTTC
CAWSVGRDEQYF
>TRBD1|.|TRBV29-1|TRBJ2-3
TGCAGCGTTACAGGGGGAAATACGCAGTATTTT
CSVTGGNTQYF
>.|.|TRBV12-3/TRBV12-4|TRBJ2-5
TGTGCCAGCAGTTTATTGGGGACCCAGTACTTC
CASSLLGTQYF
>.|.|TRBV7-8|TRBJ2-1
TGTGCCAGCAGCTTAGAGCTGCGGATTGAGCAGTTCTTC
CASSLELRIEQFF
>TRBD1|.|TRBV9|TRBJ2-7
TGTGCCAGCAGCGTAGTGGCAGGGGGAGACGAGCAGTACTTC
CASSVVAGGDEQYF
>.|.|TRBV18|TRBJ1-2
TGTGCCAGCTCACCCAATGGACAGTCAGATCCTAGCTACACCTTC
CASSPNGQSDPSYTF
>.|.|TRBV29-1|TRBJ1-1
TGCAGCGTTGAAAGGACGGGCAGGGTCAGCACTGAAGCTTTCTTT
CSVERTGRVSTEAFF
>.|.|TRBV20-1|TRBJ2-5
TGCAGTGCCCGGGACTTAGGCTGGAGAGAGACCCAGTACTTC
CSARDLGWRETQYF
>.|once|TRBV3-1|TRBJ1-1
TGTGCCAGCAGTCCGGCCACGAACACTGAAGCTTTCTTT
CASSPATNTEAFF
>.|.|TRBV6-4|TRBJ2-2
TGTGCCAGCACCAGGGAACCGAACACCGGGGAGCTGTTTTTT
CASTREPNTGELFF
>.|.|TRBV7-3|TRBJ2-7
TGTGCCAGCAGCCCGACCGGGACGGCGGGCTACGAGCAGTACTTC
CASSPTGTAGYEQYF